The clone carrying this TCR beta chain was detected many times. Its antigen is unidentified. The authors made TCR beta libraries by quantitative 5'-RACE with molecular barcodes. TCRdb recomputed calls from the 5' RACE reads with MiXCR, one row per CDR3 protein. The data contain a few hundred thousand distinct CDR3 sequences, 20% to 30% of them seen just once; the ten biggest clones take up over 0.55%. V shed 1 base and J 5 bases; nucleotides not matched to a gene: 5. The V gene's germline CDR1 is MGHRA and CDR2 YSYEKL. This CDR3 is 15 amino acids long. This specimen belongs to a study of CD8 T cells in ankylosing spondylitis. Study-wide points: Disease-linked clones displayed a CD8+ phenotype and appeared relatively rarely in peripheral blood.

Sequencing input: blood, either unsorted or a sorted T cell fraction (not recorded which). The J gene is TRBJ2-1, the V gene TRBV4-1; 7 bases are a match to TRBD2. This receptor was taken from a male donor with ankylosing spondylitis or in good health (not recorded which). The CDR3 spells CASSQGGLPNNEQFF. CDR3 sequence (DNA): TGCGCCAGCAGCCAAGGGGGACTACCCAACAATGAGCAGTTCTTC.